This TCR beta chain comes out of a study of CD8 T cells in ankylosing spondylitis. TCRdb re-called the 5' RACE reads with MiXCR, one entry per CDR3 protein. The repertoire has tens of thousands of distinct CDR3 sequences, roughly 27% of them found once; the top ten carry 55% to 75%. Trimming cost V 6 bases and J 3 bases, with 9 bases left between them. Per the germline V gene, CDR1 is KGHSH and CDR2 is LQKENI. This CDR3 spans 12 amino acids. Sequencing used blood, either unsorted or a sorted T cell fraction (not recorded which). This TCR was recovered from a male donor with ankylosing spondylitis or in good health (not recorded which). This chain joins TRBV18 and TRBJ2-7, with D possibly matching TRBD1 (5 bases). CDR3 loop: CASSGPGYEQYF. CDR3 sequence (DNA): TGTGCCAGCTCGGGGCCTGGCTACGAGCAGTACTTC.